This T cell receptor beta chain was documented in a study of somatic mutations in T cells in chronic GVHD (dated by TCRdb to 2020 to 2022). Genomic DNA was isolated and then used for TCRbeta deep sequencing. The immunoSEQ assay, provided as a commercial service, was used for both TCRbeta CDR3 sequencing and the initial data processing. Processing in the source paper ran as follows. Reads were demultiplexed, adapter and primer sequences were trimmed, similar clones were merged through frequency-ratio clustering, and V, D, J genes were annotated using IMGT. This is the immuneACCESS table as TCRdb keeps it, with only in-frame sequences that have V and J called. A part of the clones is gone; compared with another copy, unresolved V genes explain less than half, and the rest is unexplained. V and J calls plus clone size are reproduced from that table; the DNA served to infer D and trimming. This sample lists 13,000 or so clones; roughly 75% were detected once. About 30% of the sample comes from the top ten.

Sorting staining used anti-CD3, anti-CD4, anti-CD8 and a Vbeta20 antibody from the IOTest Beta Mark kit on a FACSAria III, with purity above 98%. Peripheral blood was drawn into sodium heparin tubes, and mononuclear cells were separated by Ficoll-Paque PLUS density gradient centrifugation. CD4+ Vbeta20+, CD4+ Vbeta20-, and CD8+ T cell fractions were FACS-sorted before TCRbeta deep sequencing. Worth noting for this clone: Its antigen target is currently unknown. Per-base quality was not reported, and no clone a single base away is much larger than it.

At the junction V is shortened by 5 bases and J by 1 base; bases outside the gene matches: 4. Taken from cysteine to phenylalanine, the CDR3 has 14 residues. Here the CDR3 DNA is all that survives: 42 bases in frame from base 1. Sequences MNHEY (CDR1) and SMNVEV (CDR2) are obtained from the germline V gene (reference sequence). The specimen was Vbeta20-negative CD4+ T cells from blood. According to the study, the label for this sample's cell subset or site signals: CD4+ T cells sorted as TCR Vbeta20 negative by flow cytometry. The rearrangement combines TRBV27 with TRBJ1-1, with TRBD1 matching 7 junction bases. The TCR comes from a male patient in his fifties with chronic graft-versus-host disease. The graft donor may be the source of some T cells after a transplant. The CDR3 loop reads CASSVQGGNTEAFF. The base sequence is TGTGCCAGCAGTGTTCAGGGGGGGAACACTGAAGCTTTCTTT.